The sequence of this T cell receptor (beta chain) was determined in a study of blood T cells in healthy people across ages. Regarding the study as a whole: Donors of long life had a larger count of naive CD4+ cells and greater diversity than aged donors.

The CDR3 runs to 15 residues. CDR1 and CDR2 (germline): SGHRS, YFSETQ. J was trimmed by 8 bases and V by 1 base; bases with no gene match: 8. For the second PCR, which ran for about 6 to 11 cycles, a sample-barcoded 5' primer and a J-beta primer mix were used. TCRdb redid the calling of the 5' RACE reads with MiXCR, one entry per CDR3 protein. The sample lists about 780,000 distinct CDR3 sequences; roughly 24% were seen once. A word on this clonotype: Its target is not known.

The same sample was also studied in work on T cells of mothers and their children. That study reports: Maternal samples each gave over 9 million TCR beta CDR3 reads, and child samples several million each. Slightly higher overlap, not significant, was seen in related mother-child pairs than in unrelated pairs.

This receptor was taken from a boy aged 5-17 years in good health. Sequencing was carried out using blood. J is TRBJ2-4 and V is TRBV5-1; 8 bases fit TRBD1. This CDR3 reads CASSLTPGGGDIQYF. The DNA of the CDR3 is TGCGCCAGCAGCTTGACTCCAGGGGGCGGAGACATTCAGTACTTC. The full variable domain, rest sourced from reference TRBV5-1 and TRBJ2-4, is KAGVTQTPRYLIKTRGQQVTLSCSPISGHRSVSWYQQTPGQGLQFLFEYFSETQRNKGNFPGRFSGRQFSNSRSEMNVSTLELGDSALYLCASSLTPGGGDIQYFGAGTRLSVL.